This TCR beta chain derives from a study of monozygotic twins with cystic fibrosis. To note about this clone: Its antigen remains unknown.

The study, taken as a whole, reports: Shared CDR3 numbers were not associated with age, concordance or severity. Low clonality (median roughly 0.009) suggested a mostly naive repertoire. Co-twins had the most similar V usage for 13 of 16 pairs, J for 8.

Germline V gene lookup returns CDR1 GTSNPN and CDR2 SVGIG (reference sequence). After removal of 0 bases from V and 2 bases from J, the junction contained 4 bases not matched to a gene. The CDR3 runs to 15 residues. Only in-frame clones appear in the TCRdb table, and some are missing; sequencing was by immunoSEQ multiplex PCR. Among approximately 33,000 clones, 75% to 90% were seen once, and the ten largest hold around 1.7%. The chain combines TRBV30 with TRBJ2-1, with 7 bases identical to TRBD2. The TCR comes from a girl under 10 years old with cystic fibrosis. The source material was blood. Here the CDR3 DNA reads TGTGCCTGGAGTGTGGAAGGACTAGCCTACAATGAGCAGTTCTTC. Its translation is CAWSVEGLAYNEQFF.